This note documents a single T cell receptor (beta chain) sequence. Its antigen is currently unknown. The sample originates from a study of OX40 agonist ivuxolimab in advanced cancers. Turning to the study itself: Ivuxolimab was delivered to patients intravenously every 2 weeks at doses spanning 0.01 to 10 mg/kg. Enrolled patients in dose escalation had cancers that were hepatocellular carcinoma, melanoma, renal cell or head and neck cancer. Findings and caveats of the study: Some of the nonresponding patients also showed low levels of normalized T-cell clonal expansion. Among expanded peripheral T cells, antigen specificity went undetermined.

The data were produced by immunoSEQ multiplex PCR, yet TCRdb's version contains in-frame clones alone and is incomplete. The table shows 100,000 to 150,000 clones, with about 93% occurring only once. The sequence was obtained from an adult with an advanced solid tumor such as melanoma, head and neck, liver or kidney cancer. Sample: CD4+ or CD8+ T cells sorted from blood, taken in a trial of the OX40 agonist ivuxolimab.

CDR3 nucleotide sequence: TGTGCCAGTAGTAGAAAGACAGCCGTGAGAAACACCATATATTTT. Its translation: CASSRKTAVRNTIYF. This sequence joins TRBV19 and TRBJ1-3; D possibly corresponds to TRBD1 (5 bases). This CDR3 comprises 15 residues. Germline V gene sequence: CDR1 LNHDA, CDR2 SQIVND (reference sequence). Trimming removed 4 bases from V and 5 bases from J, with 15 bases in between.